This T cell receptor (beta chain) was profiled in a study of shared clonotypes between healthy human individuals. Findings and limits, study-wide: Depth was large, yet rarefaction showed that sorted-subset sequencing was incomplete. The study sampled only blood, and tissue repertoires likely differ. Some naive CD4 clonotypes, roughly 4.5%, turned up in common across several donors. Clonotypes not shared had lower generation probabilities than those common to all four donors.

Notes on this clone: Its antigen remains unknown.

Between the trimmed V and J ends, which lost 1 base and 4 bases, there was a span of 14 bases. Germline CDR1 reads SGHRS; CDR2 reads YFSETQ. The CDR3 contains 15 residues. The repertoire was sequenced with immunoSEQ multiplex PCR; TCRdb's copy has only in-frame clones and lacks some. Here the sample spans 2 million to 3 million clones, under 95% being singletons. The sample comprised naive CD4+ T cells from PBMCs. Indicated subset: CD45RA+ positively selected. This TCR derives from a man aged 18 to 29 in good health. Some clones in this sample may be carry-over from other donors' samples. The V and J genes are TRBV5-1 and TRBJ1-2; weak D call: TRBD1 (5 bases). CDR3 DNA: TGCGCCAGCAGCTTGATAACCGGGACTGCCTATGGCTACACCTTC. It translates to CASSLITGTAYGYTF.